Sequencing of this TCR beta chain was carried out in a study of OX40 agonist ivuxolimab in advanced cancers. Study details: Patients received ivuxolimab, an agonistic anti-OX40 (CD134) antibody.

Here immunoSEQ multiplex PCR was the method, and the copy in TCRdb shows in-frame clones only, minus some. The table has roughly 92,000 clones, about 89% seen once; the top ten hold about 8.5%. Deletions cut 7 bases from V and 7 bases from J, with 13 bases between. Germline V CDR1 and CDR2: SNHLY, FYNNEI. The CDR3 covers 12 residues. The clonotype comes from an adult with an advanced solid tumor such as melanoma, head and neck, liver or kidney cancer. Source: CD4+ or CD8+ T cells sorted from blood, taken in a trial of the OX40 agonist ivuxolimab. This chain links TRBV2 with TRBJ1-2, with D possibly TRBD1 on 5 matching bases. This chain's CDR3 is CASTGGDGGYTF. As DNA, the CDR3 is TGTGCCAGCACGGGAGGGGACGGTGGCTACACCTTC.